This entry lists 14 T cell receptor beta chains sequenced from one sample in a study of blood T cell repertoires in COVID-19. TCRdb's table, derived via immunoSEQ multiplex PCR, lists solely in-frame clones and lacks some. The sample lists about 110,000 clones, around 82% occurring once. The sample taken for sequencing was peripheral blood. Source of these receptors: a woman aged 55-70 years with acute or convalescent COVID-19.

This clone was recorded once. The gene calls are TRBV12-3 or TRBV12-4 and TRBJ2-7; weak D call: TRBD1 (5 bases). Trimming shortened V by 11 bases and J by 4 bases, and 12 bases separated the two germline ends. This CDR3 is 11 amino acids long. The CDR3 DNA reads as TGTGCCTGCTCTACAGGTTACGAGCAGTACTTC. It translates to CACSTGYEQYF.

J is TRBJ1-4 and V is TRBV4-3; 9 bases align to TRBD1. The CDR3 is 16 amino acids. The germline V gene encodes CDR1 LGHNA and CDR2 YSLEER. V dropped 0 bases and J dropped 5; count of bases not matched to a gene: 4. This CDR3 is CASSQDRGTGNEKLFF. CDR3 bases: TGCGCCAGCAGCCAAGATAGAGGGACAGGGAATGAAAAACTGTTTTTT.

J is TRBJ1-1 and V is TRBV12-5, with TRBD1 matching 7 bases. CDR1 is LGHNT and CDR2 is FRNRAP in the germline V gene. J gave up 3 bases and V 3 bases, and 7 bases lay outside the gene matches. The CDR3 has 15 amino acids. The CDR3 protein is CASGFLTGQYTEAFF. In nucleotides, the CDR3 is TGTGCTAGTGGTTTTTTGACAGGGCAATACACTGAAGCTTTCTTT.

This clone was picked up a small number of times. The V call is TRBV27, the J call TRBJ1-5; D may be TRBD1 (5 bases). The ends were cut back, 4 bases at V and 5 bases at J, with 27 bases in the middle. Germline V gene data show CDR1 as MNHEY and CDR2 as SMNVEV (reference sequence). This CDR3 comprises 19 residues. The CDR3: CASSSPPRFPAAGDQPQHF. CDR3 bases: TGTGCCAGCAGTTCACCGCCCCGGTTCCCCGCCGCGGGGGATCAGCCCCAGCATTTT.

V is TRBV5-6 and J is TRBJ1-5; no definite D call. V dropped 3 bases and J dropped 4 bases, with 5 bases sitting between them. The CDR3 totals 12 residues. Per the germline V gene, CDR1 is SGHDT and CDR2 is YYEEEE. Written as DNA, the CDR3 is TGTGCCAGCAGCTCTATGAATCAGCCCCAGCATTTT. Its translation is CASSSMNQPQHF.

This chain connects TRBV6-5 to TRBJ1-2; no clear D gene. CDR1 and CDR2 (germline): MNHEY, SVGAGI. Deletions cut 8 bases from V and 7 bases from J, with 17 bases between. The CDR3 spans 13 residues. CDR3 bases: TGTGCCAGCTCCCTCCCGGGTGGTGGTGGCTACACCTTC. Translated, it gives CASSLPGGGGYTF.

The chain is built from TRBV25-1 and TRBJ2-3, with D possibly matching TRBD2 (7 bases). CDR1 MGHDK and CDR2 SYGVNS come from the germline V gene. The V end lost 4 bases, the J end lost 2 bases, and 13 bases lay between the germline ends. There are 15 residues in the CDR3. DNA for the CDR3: TGTGCCAGCAGTGTCGTCGCGGGGGCCACAGATACGCAGTATTTT. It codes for CASSVVAGATDTQYF.

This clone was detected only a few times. CDR3 region: CASSHRGEETQYF. The CDR3 DNA sequence: TGTGCCAGCTCTCACAGGGGGGAAGAGACCCAGTACTTC. The chain uses TRBV18 and TRBJ2-5, with TRBD1 matching over 8 bases. CDR3 length equals 13 residues. V shed 6 bases, J shed 3 bases, and the junction held 3 bases outside the gene matches. Looked up from germline, CDR1 is KGHSH and CDR2 is LQKENI.

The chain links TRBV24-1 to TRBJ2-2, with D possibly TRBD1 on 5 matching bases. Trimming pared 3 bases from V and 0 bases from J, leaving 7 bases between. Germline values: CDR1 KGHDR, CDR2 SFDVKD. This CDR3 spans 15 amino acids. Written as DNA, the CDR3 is TGTGCCACCAGTGATGTGACAGCGAACACCGGGGAGCTGTTTTTT. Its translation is CATSDVTANTGELFF.

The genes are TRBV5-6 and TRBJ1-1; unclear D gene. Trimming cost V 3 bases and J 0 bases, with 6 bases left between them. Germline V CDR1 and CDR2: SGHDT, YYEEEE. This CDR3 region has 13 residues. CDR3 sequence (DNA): TGTGCCAGCAGCTGGGGAGTGAACACTGAAGCTTTCTTT. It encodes CASSWGVNTEAFF. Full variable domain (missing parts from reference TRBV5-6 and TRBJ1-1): DAGVTQSPTHLIKTRGQQVTLRCSPKSGHDTVSWYQQALGQGPQFIFQYYEEEERQRGNFPDRFSGHQFPNYSSELNVNALLLGDSALYLCASSWGVNTEAFFGQGTRLTVV.

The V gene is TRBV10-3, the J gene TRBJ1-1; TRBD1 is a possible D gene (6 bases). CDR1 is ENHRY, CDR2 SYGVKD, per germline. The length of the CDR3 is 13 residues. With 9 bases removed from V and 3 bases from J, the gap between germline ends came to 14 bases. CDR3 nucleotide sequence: TGTGCCATTACGGGGGGGGCGGACACTGAAGCTTTCTTT. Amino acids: CAITGGADTEAFF.

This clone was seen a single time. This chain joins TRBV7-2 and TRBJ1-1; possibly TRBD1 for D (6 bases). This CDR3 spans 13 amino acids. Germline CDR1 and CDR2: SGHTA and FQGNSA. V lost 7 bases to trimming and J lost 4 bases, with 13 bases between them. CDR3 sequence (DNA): TGTGCCAGCAACATACAGGGTGGCACTGAAGCTTTCTTT. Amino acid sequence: CASNIQGGTEAFF.

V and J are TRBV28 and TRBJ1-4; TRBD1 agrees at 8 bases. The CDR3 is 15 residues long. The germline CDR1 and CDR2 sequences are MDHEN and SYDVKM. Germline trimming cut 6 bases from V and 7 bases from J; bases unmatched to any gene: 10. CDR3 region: CASRTQGAQVEKLFF. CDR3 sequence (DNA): TGTGCCAGCAGGACGCAGGGGGCGCAGGTTGAAAAACTGTTTTTT. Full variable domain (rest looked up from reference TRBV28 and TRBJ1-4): DVKVTQSSRYLVKRTGEKVFLECVQDMDHENMFWYRQDPGLGLRLIYFSYDVKMKEKGDIPEGYSVSREKKERFSLILESASTNQTSMYLCASRTQGAQVEKLFFGSGTQLSVL.

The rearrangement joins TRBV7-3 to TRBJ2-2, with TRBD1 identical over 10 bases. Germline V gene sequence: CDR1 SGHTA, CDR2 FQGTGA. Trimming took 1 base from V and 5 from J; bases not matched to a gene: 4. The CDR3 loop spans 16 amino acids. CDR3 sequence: CASSLRGTGETGELFF. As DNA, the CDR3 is TGTGCCAGCAGCTTAAGGGGGACAGGGGAAACCGGGGAGCTGTTTTTT.